These T cell receptor beta chains were read from a single sample in a study of CD8 T cells in ankylosing spondylitis. Via MiXCR, TCRdb re-called the 5' RACE reads, giving one row per CDR3 protein. The data contain 230,000 or so distinct CDR3 sequences, 24% of them singletons. Sample: blood, either unsorted or a sorted T cell fraction (not recorded which). Receptor source: a male donor with ankylosing spondylitis or in good health (not recorded which). Each CDR3 is given with its conserved first and last residue. Each record gives: D gene, clone size, V gene, J gene, CDR3 protein, CDR3 DNA. A D gene is named only where the DNA matches it firmly. Where a row states a size, it is once, few, many or the class of an expanded clone; other rows omit it.

d_call: -; clone_size: many; v_call: TRBV6-5; j_call: TRBJ1-5; cdr3_aa: CASSYSGIDQPQHF; cdr3_nt: TGTGCCAGCAGTTACTCAGGGATAGATCAGCCCCAGCATTTT
d_call: -; clone_size: few; v_call: TRBV20-1; j_call: TRBJ2-2; cdr3_aa: CSAATDILTGELFF; cdr3_nt: TGCAGTGCTGCCACCGACATTCTCACCGGGGAGCTGTTTTTT
d_call: -; clone_size: many; v_call: TRBV20-1; j_call: TRBJ2-2; cdr3_aa: CSARDGSFGELFF; cdr3_nt: TGCAGTGCTAGAGATGGTTCGTTTGGGGAGCTGTTTTTT
d_call: -; clone_size: many; v_call: TRBV14; j_call: TRBJ1-6; cdr3_aa: CASSQQRYNSPLHF; cdr3_nt: TGTGCCAGCAGCCAGCAGCGGTATAATTCACCCCTCCACTTT
d_call: TRBD1; clone_size: many; v_call: TRBV3-1; j_call: TRBJ2-3; cdr3_aa: CASPRDRETDTQYF; cdr3_nt: TGTGCCAGTCCGCGGGACAGGGAGACAGATACGCAGTATTTT
d_call: -; clone_size: -; v_call: TRBV20-1; j_call: TRBJ2-7; cdr3_aa: CSARALRRNEHEQYF; cdr3_nt: TGCAGTGCTAGAGCCCTCAGACGAAACGAACACGAGCAGTACTTC
d_call: -; clone_size: many; v_call: TRBV5-1; j_call: TRBJ2-7; cdr3_aa: CASRNPGSYEQYF; cdr3_nt: TGCGCCAGCAGGAATCCAGGGTCCTACGAGCAGTACTTC
d_call: -; clone_size: few; v_call: TRBV20-1; j_call: TRBJ2-4; cdr3_aa: CSASTGTAKNIQYF; cdr3_nt: TGCAGTGCATCCACCGGGACAGCCAAAAACATTCAGTACTTC
d_call: -; clone_size: many; v_call: TRBV25-1; j_call: TRBJ2-5; cdr3_aa: CASSPVGGRGQETQYF; cdr3_nt: TGTGCCAGCAGTCCGGTAGGGGGGCGGGGGCAAGAGACCCAGTACTTC
d_call: TRBD1; clone_size: many; v_call: TRBV20-1; j_call: TRBJ1-1; cdr3_aa: CSAGTGGAFF; cdr3_nt: TGCAGTGCTGGTACAGGGGGAGCTTTCTTT
d_call: -; clone_size: -; v_call: TRBV27; j_call: TRBJ2-6; cdr3_aa: CASSLSRQLGANVLTF; cdr3_nt: TGTGCCAGCAGTTTATCGAGGCAGCTAGGGGCCAACGTCCTGACTTTC
d_call: -; clone_size: -; v_call: TRBV15; j_call: TRBJ2-1; cdr3_aa: CATSTRLDNEQFF; cdr3_nt: TGTGCCACCAGCACCAGACTAGACAATGAGCAGTTCTTC
d_call: TRBD2; clone_size: many; v_call: TRBV7-2; j_call: TRBJ2-5; cdr3_aa: CASSSGLTRETQYF; cdr3_nt: TGTGCCAGCAGCTCGGGACTAACCAGAGAGACCCAGTACTTC
d_call: -; clone_size: -; v_call: TRBV20-1; j_call: TRBJ2-7; cdr3_aa: CSARIRDGSYEQYF; cdr3_nt: TGCAGTGCTAGGATCCGGGACGGATCCTACGAGCAGTACTTC
d_call: -; clone_size: few; v_call: TRBV29-1; j_call: TRBJ1-2; cdr3_aa: CSVDSGDGYGYTF; cdr3_nt: TGCAGCGTTGACTCGGGGGATGGATATGGCTACACCTTC
d_call: -; clone_size: -; v_call: TRBV11-3; j_call: TRBJ2-1; cdr3_aa: CASSLEPEYNEQFF; cdr3_nt: TGTGCCAGCAGCTTAGAGCCGGAATACAATGAGCAGTTCTTC
d_call: -; clone_size: -; v_call: TRBV20-1; j_call: TRBJ2-2; cdr3_aa: CSAPKGGLNTGELFF; cdr3_nt: TGCAGTGCTCCCAAGGGGGGTCTGAACACCGGGGAGCTGTTTTTT
d_call: TRBD2; clone_size: many; v_call: TRBV29-1; j_call: TRBJ2-3; cdr3_aa: CSVEGLSTSGETDTQYF; cdr3_nt: TGCAGCGTTGAAGGGTTGAGTACTAGCGGGGAGACAGATACGCAGTATTTT
d_call: -; clone_size: many; v_call: TRBV5-1; j_call: TRBJ2-3; cdr3_aa: CASSRELGTDTQYF; cdr3_nt: TGCGCCAGCAGCAGGGAACTAGGCACAGATACGCAGTATTTT
d_call: -; clone_size: -; v_call: TRBV10-3; j_call: TRBJ1-6; cdr3_aa: CAISGTNSPLHF; cdr3_nt: TGTGCCATCAGTGGCACGAATTCACCCCTCCACTTT
d_call: TRBD2; clone_size: few; v_call: TRBV20-1; j_call: TRBJ2-7; cdr3_aa: CSASYLAGGPTSSDEQYF; cdr3_nt: TGCAGTGCTAGTTACTTAGCGGGGGGGCCTACCTCCAGTGACGAGCAGTACTTC
d_call: -; clone_size: -; v_call: TRBV6-1; j_call: TRBJ1-1; cdr3_aa: CASSTPRGNTEAFF; cdr3_nt: TGTGCCAGCAGTACGCCGCGGGGGAACACTGAAGCTTTCTTT
d_call: -; clone_size: few; v_call: TRBV20-1; j_call: TRBJ2-5; cdr3_aa: CSARPGSPETQYF; cdr3_nt: TGCAGTGCTAGACCAGGGTCCCCAGAGACCCAGTACTTC
d_call: TRBD2; clone_size: many; v_call: TRBV20-1; j_call: TRBJ2-3; cdr3_aa: CSAPWGGSTDTQYF; cdr3_nt: TGCAGTGCACCATGGGGGGGGAGCACAGATACGCAGTATTTT
d_call: -; clone_size: few; v_call: TRBV20-1; j_call: TRBJ1-3; cdr3_aa: CSARTTGGNTIYF; cdr3_nt: TGCAGTGCAAGGACCACGGGTGGAAACACCATATATTTT
d_call: TRBD2; clone_size: many; v_call: TRBV5-4; j_call: TRBJ2-3; cdr3_aa: CASIVRRGGTDTQYF; cdr3_nt: TGTGCCAGCATCGTGCGGCGGGGGGGAACAGATACGCAGTATTTT
d_call: -; clone_size: many; v_call: TRBV7-8; j_call: TRBJ2-1; cdr3_aa: CASSLAVPPNEQFF; cdr3_nt: TGTGCCAGCAGCTTAGCGGTCCCCCCTAATGAGCAGTTCTTC
d_call: -; clone_size: few; v_call: TRBV3-1; j_call: TRBJ2-3; cdr3_aa: CASSHNSGGVQYF; cdr3_nt: TGTGCCAGCAGCCATAATAGCGGAGGGGTTCAGTATTTT
d_call: TRBD1; clone_size: many; v_call: TRBV20-1; j_call: TRBJ1-5; cdr3_aa: CSARDGRDRTQPQHF; cdr3_nt: TGCAGTGCTAGAGATGGCCGGGACAGAACTCAGCCCCAGCATTTT